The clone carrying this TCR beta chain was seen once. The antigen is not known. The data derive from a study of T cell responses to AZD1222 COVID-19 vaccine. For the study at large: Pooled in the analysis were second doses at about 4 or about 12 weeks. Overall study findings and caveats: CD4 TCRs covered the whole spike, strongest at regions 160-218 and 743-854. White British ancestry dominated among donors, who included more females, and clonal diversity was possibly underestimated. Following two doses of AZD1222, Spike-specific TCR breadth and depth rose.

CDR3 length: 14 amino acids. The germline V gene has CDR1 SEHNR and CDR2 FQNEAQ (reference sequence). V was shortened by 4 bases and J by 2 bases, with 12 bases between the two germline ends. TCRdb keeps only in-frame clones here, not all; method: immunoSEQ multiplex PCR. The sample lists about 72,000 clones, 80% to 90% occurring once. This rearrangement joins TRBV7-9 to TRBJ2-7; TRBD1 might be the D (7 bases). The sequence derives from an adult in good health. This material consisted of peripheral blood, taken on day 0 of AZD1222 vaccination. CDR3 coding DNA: TGTGCCAGCAGCTCCGGCGGGACAGCCTACGAGCAGTACTTC. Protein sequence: CASSSGGTAYEQYF.